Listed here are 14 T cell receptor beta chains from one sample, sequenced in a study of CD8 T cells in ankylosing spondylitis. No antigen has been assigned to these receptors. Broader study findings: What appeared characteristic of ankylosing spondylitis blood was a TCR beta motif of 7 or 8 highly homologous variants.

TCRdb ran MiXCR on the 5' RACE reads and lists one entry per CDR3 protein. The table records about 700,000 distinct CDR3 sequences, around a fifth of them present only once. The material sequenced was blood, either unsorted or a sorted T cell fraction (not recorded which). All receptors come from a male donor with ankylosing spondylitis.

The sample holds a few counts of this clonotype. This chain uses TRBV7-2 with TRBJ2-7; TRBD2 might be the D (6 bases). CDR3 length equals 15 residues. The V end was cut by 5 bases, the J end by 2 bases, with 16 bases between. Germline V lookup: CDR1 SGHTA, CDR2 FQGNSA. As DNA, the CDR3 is TGTGCCAGCAGCCCACGCCGCGGGGCAACCTACGAGCAGTACTTC. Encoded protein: CASSPRRGATYEQYF.

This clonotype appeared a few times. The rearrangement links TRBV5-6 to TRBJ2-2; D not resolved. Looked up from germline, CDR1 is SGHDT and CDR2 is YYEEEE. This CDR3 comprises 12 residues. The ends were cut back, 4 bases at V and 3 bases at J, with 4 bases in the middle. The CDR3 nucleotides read TGTGCCAGCAGCAAAGACACCGGGGAGCTGTTTTTT. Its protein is CASSKDTGELFF.

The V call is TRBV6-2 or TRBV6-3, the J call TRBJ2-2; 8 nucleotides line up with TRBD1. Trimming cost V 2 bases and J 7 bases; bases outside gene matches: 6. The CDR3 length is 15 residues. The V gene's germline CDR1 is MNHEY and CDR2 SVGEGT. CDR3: CASSYHGQGGGELFF. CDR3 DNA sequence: TGTGCCAGCAGTTACCACGGACAGGGCGGCGGGGAGCTGTTTTTT.

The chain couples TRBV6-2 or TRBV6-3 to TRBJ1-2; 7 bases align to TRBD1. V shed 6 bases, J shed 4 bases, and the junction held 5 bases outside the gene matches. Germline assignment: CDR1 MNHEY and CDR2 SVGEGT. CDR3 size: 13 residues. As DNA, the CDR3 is TGTGCCAGCAGCCCGGACAGGCTCTATGGCTACACCTTC. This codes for CASSPDRLYGYTF.

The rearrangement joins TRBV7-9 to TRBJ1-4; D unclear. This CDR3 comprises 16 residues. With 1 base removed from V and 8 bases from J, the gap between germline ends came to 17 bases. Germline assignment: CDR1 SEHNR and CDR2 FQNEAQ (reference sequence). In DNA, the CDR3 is TGTGCCAGCAGCTTAGGGTCGTCGGGCAGAGGGGAAAAACTGTTTTTT. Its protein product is CASSLGSSGRGEKLFF.

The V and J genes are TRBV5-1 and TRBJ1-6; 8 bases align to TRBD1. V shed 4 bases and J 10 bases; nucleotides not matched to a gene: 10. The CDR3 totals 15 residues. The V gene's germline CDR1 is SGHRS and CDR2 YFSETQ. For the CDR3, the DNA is TGCGCCAGCAGCATGGGACAGGAGGTTCGATCACCCCTCCACTTT. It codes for CASSMGQEVRSPLHF.

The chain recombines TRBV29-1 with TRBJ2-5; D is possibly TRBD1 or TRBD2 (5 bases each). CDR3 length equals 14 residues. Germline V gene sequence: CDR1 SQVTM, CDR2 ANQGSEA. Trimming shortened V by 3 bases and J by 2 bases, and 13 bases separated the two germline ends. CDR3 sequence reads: CSVDWDPGQETQYF. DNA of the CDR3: TGCAGCGTTGATTGGGACCCTGGTCAAGAGACCCAGTACTTC.

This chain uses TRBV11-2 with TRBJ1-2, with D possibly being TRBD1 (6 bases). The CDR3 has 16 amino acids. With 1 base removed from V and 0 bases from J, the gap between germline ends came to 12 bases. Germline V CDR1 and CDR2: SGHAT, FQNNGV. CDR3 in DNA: TGTGCCAGCAGCTTAGTCGGGGACAACCCTAACTATGGCTACACCTTC. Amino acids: CASSLVGDNPNYGYTF.

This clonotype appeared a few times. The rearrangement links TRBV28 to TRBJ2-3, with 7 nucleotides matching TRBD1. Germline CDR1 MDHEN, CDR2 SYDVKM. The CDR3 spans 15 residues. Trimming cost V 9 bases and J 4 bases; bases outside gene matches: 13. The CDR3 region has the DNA TGTGCCAGTTTCCCACCGACAGGGAAGGCAGATACGCAGTATTTT. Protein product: CASFPPTGKADTQYF.

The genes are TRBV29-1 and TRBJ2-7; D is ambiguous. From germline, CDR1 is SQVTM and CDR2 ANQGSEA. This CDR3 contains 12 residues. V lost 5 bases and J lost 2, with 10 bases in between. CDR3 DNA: TGCAGCGTTTTAGGCAGTGCCTACGAGCAGTACTTC. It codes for CSVLGSAYEQYF.

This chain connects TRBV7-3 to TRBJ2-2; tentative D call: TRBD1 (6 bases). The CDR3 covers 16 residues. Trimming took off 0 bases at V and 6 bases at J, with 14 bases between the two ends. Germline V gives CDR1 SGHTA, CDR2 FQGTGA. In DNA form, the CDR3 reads TGTGCCAGCAGCTTAACGCCCGCTACAGGGCCCGGGGAGCTGTTTTTT. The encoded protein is CASSLTPATGPGELFF. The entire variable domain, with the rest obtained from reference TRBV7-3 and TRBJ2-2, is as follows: GAGVSQTPSNKVTEKGKYVELRCDPISGHTALYWYRQSLGQGPEFLIYFQGTGAADDSGLPNDRFFAVRPEGSVSTLKIQRTERGDSAVYLCASSLTPATGPGELFFGEGSRLTVL.

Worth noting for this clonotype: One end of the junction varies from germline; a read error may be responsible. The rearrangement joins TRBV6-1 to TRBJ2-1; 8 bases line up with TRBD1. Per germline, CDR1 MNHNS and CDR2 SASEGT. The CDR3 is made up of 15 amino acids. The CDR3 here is CARSVQGASYNEQFF. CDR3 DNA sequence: TGTGCCAGGAGTGTTCAGGGGGCGTCCTACAATGAGCAGTTCTTC.

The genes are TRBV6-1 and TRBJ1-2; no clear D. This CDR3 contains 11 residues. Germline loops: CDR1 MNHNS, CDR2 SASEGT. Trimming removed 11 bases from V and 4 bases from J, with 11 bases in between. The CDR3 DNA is TGTGCCGGCGGACTTGCCTATGGCTACACCTTC. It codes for CAGGLAYGYTF.

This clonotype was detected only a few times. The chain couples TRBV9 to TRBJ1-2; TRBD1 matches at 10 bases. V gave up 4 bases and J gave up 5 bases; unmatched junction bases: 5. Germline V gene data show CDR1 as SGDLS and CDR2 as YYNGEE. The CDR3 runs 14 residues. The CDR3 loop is CASSRQGASYGYTF. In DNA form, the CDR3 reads TGTGCCAGCAGCAGACAGGGGGCAAGTTATGGCTACACCTTC.